This T cell receptor beta chain was sequenced for a study of beta chain features in type 1 diabetes. Study results and limitations: Moderately but significantly shorter TCRB CDR3s were found in Type 1 diabetes patients in all four CD4+ subsets.

This clone was picked up a small number of times. Its specificity is unknown. Expressed TCRB transcripts were sequenced because the entire RNA isolate underwent reverse transcription. For naive, central memory and regulatory T cell samples, reads averaged around 3.6 million. The repertoire was sequenced with immunoSEQ multiplex PCR; TCRdb's copy has only in-frame clones and lacks some. The sample lists 250,000 to 300,000 clones, around 25% occurring once. CDR3 size: 13 residues. Germline V lookup: CDR1 SGHRS, CDR2 YFSETQ. V lost 4 bases to trimming and J lost 7 bases; unmatched junction nucleotides: 5.

The specimen was naive CD4+ T cells from blood. The J gene is TRBJ2-1, the V gene TRBV5-1; 7 bases fit TRBD1. This TCR was recovered from a woman aged 25 to 45 with type 1 diabetes. This chain's CDR3 is CASSLGQANEQFF. CDR3 nucleotide sequence: TGCGCCAGCAGCCTAGGACAGGCAAATGAGCAGTTCTTC. The variable domain in full, with the rest retrieved from reference TRBV5-1 and TRBJ2-1, is KAGVTQTPRYLIKTRGQQVTLSCSPISGHRSVSWYQQTPGQGLQFLFEYFSETQRNKGNFPGRFSGRQFSNSRSEMNVSTLELGDSALYLCASSLGQANEQFFGPGTRLTVL.